This T cell receptor beta chain was sequenced for a study of monozygotic twins with inflammatory bowel disease. The template-switching step introduced UMIs that carried a 6-nucleotide sample barcode. TCRdb processed the 5' RACE reads again and assigns one entry to each CDR3 protein, with no DNA. Here the sample table reports about 210,000 distinct CDR3 sequences. Points from the study as a whole: T cell subtypes that differed could not be told apart.

Regarding this clonotype: Its antigen is unknown.

The sample comprised blood. This TCR came from a human donor with ulcerative colitis or Crohn's disease, or a healthy co-twin of an affected twin (not recorded which).

The CDR3 sequence is CASSLIETGGSEAFF. This chain uses TRBV5-1 with TRBJ1-1; without DNA, the TCRdb call of TRBD1 cannot be checked. There are 15 residues in the CDR3. CDR1 and CDR2 (germline): SGHRS, YFSETQ.